Shown below are 16 T cell receptor beta chains from a single sample sequenced in a study of shared clonotypes between healthy human individuals. Using immunoSEQ multiplex PCR, the repertoire was profiled, and TCRdb retains in-frame clones only, with some absent. The sample lists 400,000 to 600,000 clones; roughly 95% were seen once. Sequencing used naive CD4+ T cells sorted from blood. Subset in this sample: CD45RA+ positively selected. The receptor set was obtained from a woman aged 30 to 39 in good health.

The chain uses TRBV9 and TRBJ2-1, with 8 bases matching TRBD2. Germline CDR1 and CDR2: SGDLS and YYNGEE. This CDR3 comprises 16 residues. V trimming: 0 bases; J trimming: 7 bases; junction bases outside the gene matches: 9. CDR3: CASSVVSGARRNEQFF. Written as DNA, the CDR3 is TGTGCCAGCAGCGTAGTTAGCGGGGCCCGGCGGAATGAGCAGTTCTTC.

The chain has TRBV29-1 and TRBJ2-3, with 12 bases matching TRBD2. With 5 bases clipped from V and 3 bases from J, the junction kept 9 bases outside the gene matches. The V gene's germline CDR1 is SQVTM and CDR2 ANQGSEA. The CDR3 is 16 amino acids. The CDR3 coding sequence is TGCAGCGTTTTGACCTGGACTAGCGGGATGACAGATACGCAGTATTTT. As protein: CSVLTWTSGMTDTQYF.

The chain joins TRBV4-1 to TRBJ2-1; 10 bases are shared with TRBD2. This CDR3 has 15 residues. CDR1 MGHRA and CDR2 YSYEKL come from the germline V gene. Trimming at V came to 5 bases and at J to 3 bases, leaving 4 bases not matched to a gene. The CDR3 DNA is TGCGCCAGCAGCTTAGGACTAGCGGACTACAATGAGCAGTTCTTC. Protein product: CASSLGLADYNEQFF.

CDR3 sequence: CASSGDRSPLHF. The CDR3 region has the DNA TGTGCCAGCAGTGGGGACAGGTCACCCCTCCACTTT. The V gene is TRBV2, the J gene TRBJ1-6; 8 bases align to TRBD1. CDR1 is SNHLY and CDR2 is FYNNEI in the germline V gene. The CDR3 length is 12 residues. J lost 10 bases, V lost 4 bases, and 0 bases had no gene match.

This clone was seen a single time. CDR3 DNA: TGTGCCAGCAGTTACTCGGGGCAGGGGGGCCAGCCCCAGCATTTT. Encoded protein: CASSYSGQGGQPQHF. The chain combines TRBV6-5 with TRBJ1-5, with 7 bases identical to TRBD1. Trimming removed 0 bases from V and 7 bases from J; junction bases left unmatched: 6. CDR1 is MNHEY, CDR2 SVGAGI, per germline. This CDR3 comprises 15 residues.

This clone was detected only once. The V call is TRBV5-4, the J call TRBJ1-2, with 7 bases that match TRBD1. The CDR3 covers 14 residues. CDR1 and CDR2 from the germline V gene are SGHNT and YYREEE (reference sequence). V was clipped by 2 bases and J by 5 bases; unmatched bases: 6. The CDR3 region has the DNA TGTGCCAGCAGCTTAGGGACAGCCCCATATGGCTACACCTTC. Translating gives CASSLGTAPYGYTF. The full variable domain, rest sourced from reference TRBV5-4 and TRBJ1-2, is ETGVTQSPTHLIKTRGQQVTLRCSSQSGHNTVSWYQQALGQGPQFIFQYYREEENGRGNFPPRFSGLQFPNYSSELNVNALELDDSALYLCASSLGTAPYGYTFGSGTRLTVV.

For this clone: Other DNA sequences in this specimen translate into the identical CDR3. V and J are TRBV28 and TRBJ2-7; perhaps TRBD1 as D (6 bases). The CDR3 totals 12 residues. The germline V gene encodes CDR1 MDHEN and CDR2 SYDVKM. V was clipped by 5 bases and J by 3 bases, with 8 bases between them. CDR3 in DNA: TGTGCCAGCAGTCTGGACAGCTACGAGCAGTACTTC. It encodes CASSLDSYEQYF.

This CDR3 is CASSTSQLSIGNQPQHF. For the CDR3, the DNA is TGTGCCAGTAGTACATCCCAACTATCCATCGGGAATCAGCCCCAGCATTTT. The rearrangement uses TRBV19 and TRBJ1-5; D ambiguous. The V gene's germline CDR1 is LNHDA and CDR2 SQIVND (reference sequence). This CDR3 contains 17 residues. Trimming left V 4 bases short and J 4 bases short, with 20 bases between.

This clone was seen more than once but under ten times. This chain connects TRBV11-2 to TRBJ2-7; TRBD1 might be the D (6 bases). Looked up from germline, CDR1 is SGHAT and CDR2 is FQNNGV. Trimming took off 5 bases at V and 1 base at J, with 12 bases between the two ends. CDR3 size: 14 residues. DNA for the CDR3: TGTGCCAGCAGCGTGACACAGGGATCCTACGAGCAGTACTTC. Amino acid sequence: CASSVTQGSYEQYF.

This chain connects TRBV5-1 to TRBJ1-2; D may be TRBD1 (6 bases). The CDR3 runs to 16 residues. Trimming took off 1 base at V and 3 bases at J, with 16 bases between the two ends. CDR1 and CDR2 from the germline V gene are SGHRS and YFSETQ. The DNA for the CDR3 is TGCGCCAGCAGCTTGTCTGGACAGTTGGTCGACTATGGCTACACCTTC. Residues: CASSLSGQLVDYGYTF.

The chain links TRBV29-1 to TRBJ2-3; perhaps TRBD2 as D (5 bases). V was shortened by 4 bases and J by 8 bases, with 22 bases between the two germline ends. Germline V lookup: CDR1 SQVTM, CDR2 ANQGSEA. This CDR3 contains 15 residues. The CDR3 spells CSVGVAGTGTGTQYF. Written as DNA, the CDR3 is TGCAGCGTTGGAGTGGCGGGCACTGGAACGGGTACGCAGTATTTT.

CDR3 amino acids: CASSFPGNTEAFF. CDR3 coding DNA: TGTGCCAGCAGTTTCCCAGGAAACACTGAAGCTTTCTTT. The rearrangement joins TRBV6-5 to TRBJ1-1; D uncertain. This CDR3 spans 13 amino acids. V lost 4 bases and J 2 bases, leaving 8 bases between the germline ends. In germline, CDR1 is MNHEY, CDR2 SVGAGI.

The chain is built from TRBV10-1 and TRBJ2-2; 12 nucleotides align to TRBD2. After removal of 6 bases from V and 3 bases from J, the junction contained 8 bases not matched to a gene. CDR3 length equals 17 residues. Germline CDR1 reads WNHNN; CDR2 reads SYGVQD (reference sequence). DNA for the CDR3: TGCGCCAGCAGCCCTAGCGGGAGGGCATCGGACACCGGGGAGCTGTTTTTT. Its translation is CASSPSGRASDTGELFF.

The genes are TRBV30 and TRBJ1-1; tentatively, D is TRBD1 (6 bases). CDR1 is GTSNPN, CDR2 SVGIG, per germline (reference sequence). Trimming cost V 3 bases and J 4 bases, with 21 bases left between them. This CDR3 spans 16 amino acids. Here the CDR3 reads CAWSPTRVRGTTEAFF. CDR3 coding DNA: TGTGCCTGGAGCCCCACCCGGGTCAGGGGAACCACTGAAGCTTTCTTT.

The CDR3 spells CASSIREGGTSGETQYF. CDR3 nucleotide sequence: TGTGCCAGTAGTATTCGGGAAGGGGGGACTAGCGGGGAGACCCAGTACTTC. The rearrangement links TRBV19 to TRBJ2-5, with 12 bases fitting TRBD2. This CDR3 has 17 amino acids. V was pared by 3 bases and J by 5 bases, with 10 bases of the junction left unmatched. Germline lookup yields CDR1 LNHDA and CDR2 SQIVND (reference sequence).

The rearrangement joins TRBV28 to TRBJ2-3, with 13 bases aligning to TRBD2. This CDR3 is 17 amino acids long. With V trimmed by 2 bases and J by 4 bases, 6 bases remained unmatched. CDR1 and CDR2 (germline): MDHEN, SYDVKM. The CDR3 DNA sequence: TGTGCCAGCAGTTTAAGCACGGGACTAGCGGGACCAGATACGCAGTATTTT. Its translation: CASSLSTGLAGPDTQYF.